The rows below give T cell receptor beta chains drawn from one sample of a study of blood T cell repertoires in COVID-19. Using immunoSEQ multiplex PCR, the repertoire was profiled, and TCRdb retains in-frame clones only, with some absent. The sample has approximately 65,000 clones, 88% seen once; the top ten hold over 4%. Sequenced: peripheral blood. These receptors came from a human donor in a cohort sampled during active COVID-19. Both conserved end residues are part of each CDR3. D genes are given only for firm matches. Some rows mark clone size as missing; the rest say once, few, many or name a class of expanded clone.

d_gene	v_gene	abundance	j_gene	CDR3aa	CDR3nt
TRBD1	TRBV2	-	TRBJ1-2	CASRENSGGKGYTF	TGTGCCAGCAGAGAAAACTCAGGGGGCAAAGGCTACACCTTC
TRBD1	TRBV25-1	-	TRBJ2-6	CASSDRGRPGANVLTF	TGTGCCAGCAGTGACAGGGGGCGGCCTGGGGCCAACGTCCTGACTTTC
TRBD2	TRBV10-2	-	TRBJ2-1	CASRVAGGKDEQFF	TGCGCCAGCAGGGTAGCGGGAGGAAAAGATGAGCAGTTCTTC
TRBD2	TRBV7-3	-	TRBJ2-1	CASSLASGGANEQFF	TGTGCCAGCAGCTTGGCTAGCGGGGGGGCCAATGAGCAGTTCTTC
-	TRBV3-1/TRBV3-2	-	TRBJ1-3	CASSLLTGSSGNTIYF	TGTGCCAGCAGCCTACTAACAGGAAGCTCTGGAAACACCATATATTTT
-	TRBV15	-	TRBJ2-5	CATSVNREETQYF	TGTGCCACCAGCGTTAACAGGGAGGAGACCCAGTACTTC
-	TRBV19	-	TRBJ2-5	CASSTVDSRETQYF	TGTGCCAGTAGTACTGTGGACAGTAGAGAGACCCAGTACTTC
-	TRBV7-2	-	TRBJ2-5	CASSPPGTAGAQYF	TGTGCCAGCAGTCCTCCCGGTACAGCAGGGGCCCAGTACTTC
TRBD1	TRBV18	-	TRBJ1-1	CASSPRDRNTEAFF	TGTGCCAGCTCACCTCGGGACAGGAACACTGAAGCTTTCTTT
TRBD1	TRBV27	-	TRBJ1-5	CASSLKGQTNQPQHF	TGTGCCAGCAGTTTAAAGGGACAGACAAATCAGCCCCAGCATTTT
TRBD2	TRBV19	-	TRBJ2-2	CASSTPRGRNTGELFF	TGTGCCAGTAGTACCCCGCGGGGGAGGAACACCGGGGAGCTGTTTTTT
TRBD1	TRBV27	-	TRBJ2-7	CASSSPGQFYEQYF	TGTGCCAGCAGTTCCCCGGGACAGTTTTACGAGCAGTACTTC
-	TRBV7-9	-	TRBJ1-6	CASSSLSNSPLHF	TGTGCCAGCAGCTCCCTAAGTAATTCACCCCTCCACTTT
TRBD2	TRBV24-1	once	TRBJ2-3	CATSLTGTSDTHF	TGTGCCACCAGCCTAACCGGGACTAGTGACACTCATTTT
TRBD1	TRBV11-3	-	TRBJ2-1	CASSLDGQGRSNEQFF	TGTGCCAGCAGCTTAGATGGACAGGGTAGGTCCAATGAGCAGTTCTTC
TRBD1	TRBV23-1	-	TRBJ2-4	CASSQSTGVERDIQYF	TGCGCCAGCAGTCAATCGACAGGGGTTGAGAGGGACATTCAGTACTTC
-	TRBV30	-	TRBJ1-2	CAWSKQTSNYGYTF	TGTGCCTGGAGTAAGCAGACTTCAAACTATGGCTACACCTTC
TRBD1	TRBV6-5	-	TRBJ1-1	CASSLRDRDFSEAFF	TGTGCCAGCAGCCTGCGGGACAGGGATTTCAGTGAAGCTTTCTTT
-	TRBV25-1	-	TRBJ2-1	CATIPDRPLPGEQFF	TGTGCCACCATACCCGACAGGCCCCTACCTGGTGAGCAGTTCTTC
TRBD1	TRBV7-2	once	TRBJ1-5	CASSPGTGASNQPQHF	TGTGCCAGCAGCCCTGGGACAGGAGCAAGCAATCAGCCCCAGCATTTT
-	TRBV6-1	-	TRBJ2-3	CASSEANREDTQYF	TGTGCCAGCAGTGAAGCCAACAGGGAGGATACGCAGTATTTT
TRBD1	TRBV14	-	TRBJ2-2	CASSQQGVGELFF	TGTGCCAGCAGCCAACAGGGGGTCGGGGAGCTGTTTTTT
-	TRBV27	-	TRBJ1-4	CASSFQGTNEKLFF	TGTGCCAGCAGTTTTCAGGGAACTAATGAAAAACTGTTTTTT
-	TRBV19	once	TRBJ2-7	CASSSWTGTYEQYF	TGTGCCAGTAGTTCGTGGACTGGGACCTACGAGCAGTACTTC
TRBD1	TRBV18	-	TRBJ1-2	CASSPGQDYGYTF	TGTGCCAGCTCACCGGGACAGGACTATGGCTACACCTTC
-	TRBV2	-	TRBJ2-2	CASSGRPGTGELFF	TGTGCCAGCAGTGGTCGGCCAGGGACCGGGGAGCTGTTTTTT
-	TRBV27	-	TRBJ2-3	CASSLKAGLTDTQYF	TGTGCCAGCAGTTTGAAGGCGGGTCTTACGGATACGCAGTATTTT
-	TRBV5-4	few	TRBJ1-2	CASSSRRGGNYGYTF	TGTGCCAGCAGCTCGCGCCGAGGGGGAAACTATGGCTACACCTTC
-	TRBV6-5	-	TRBJ1-3	CASSNGHRGNTIYF	TGTGCCAGCAGTAACGGACACCGTGGAAACACCATATATTTT
-	TRBV7-6	-	TRBJ2-5	CASSHRGGLFQETQYF	TGTGCCAGCAGCCACAGGGGGGGCCTGTTCCAAGAGACCCAGTACTTC
TRBD2	TRBV24-1	-	TRBJ2-3	CATSPLAGTDTQYF	TGTGCCACCAGTCCACTAGCGGGCACAGATACGCAGTATTTT
-	TRBV5-4	-	TRBJ2-2	CASRREGFTGELFF	TGTGCCAGCAGGAGAGAGGGCTTCACCGGGGAGCTGTTTTTT
-	TRBV7-9	-	TRBJ1-6	CASSLRSGGSNSPLHF	TGTGCCAGCAGCTTAAGGTCTGGGGGGTCGAATTCACCCCTCCACTTT
-	TRBV5-5	-	TRBJ2-3	CASSLVQTSTDTQYF	TGTGCCAGCAGCTTGGTCCAGACTAGCACAGATACGCAGTATTTT
-	TRBV15	-	TRBJ2-2	CATSRDPSTGELFF	TGTGCCACCAGCAGAGATCCCTCCACCGGGGAGCTGTTTTTT
-	TRBV27	once	TRBJ1-2	CASSKVAANYTF	TGTGCCAGCTCCAAGGTCGCGGCCAACTACACCTTC
-	TRBV11-2	-	TRBJ2-4	CASSLDRVVKNIQYF	TGTGCCAGCAGCTTAGACAGGGTGGTCAAAAACATTCAGTACTTC